This paragraph covers one T cell receptor (beta chain) sequence. V dropped 4 bases and J dropped 2 bases, with 6 bases sitting between them. Germline V gene sequence: CDR1 SQVTM, CDR2 ANQGSEA. The CDR3 spans 12 residues. The data originate from a study of blood T cells in healthy people across ages. Primers used in a second PCR of roughly 6 to 12 cycles were a sample-barcoded 5' primer and a J-beta primer mix. Each TCR beta cDNA got a 12-nucleotide random molecular identifier. TCRdb reprocessed the 5' RACE reads with MiXCR, giving one entry per CDR3 protein. Of about 970,000 distinct CDR3 sequences listed, about 51% are singletons.

What was sequenced was blood. J is TRBJ1-5 and V is TRBV29-1, with D unclear. The sequence was obtained from an older woman in good health. Here the CDR3 DNA reads TGCAGCGTTGTGCAGGGCAATCAGCCCCAGCATTTT. It is translated as CSVVQGNQPQHF.